These 3 T cell receptor beta chains were all obtained from the same sample, sequenced in a study of T cells in Graves' hyperthyroidism and ophthalmopathy. Amplified TCR beta CDR3 regions derived from RNA transcripts. The HTBI primer set was used in a first-round RT-PCR of the TCR CDR3. MiXCR was run by TCRdb on the multiplex PCR reads, yielding one entry per CDR3 protein. The sample includes around 560,000 distinct CDR3 sequences, approximately 16% of them seen just once. The source material was blood. Receptors originate from a woman aged 18-35 years with Graves' hyperthyroidism.

In this sample, this clonotype turned up once. The rearrangement links TRBV10-1 to TRBJ2-3; D is ambiguous. The CDR3 sequence is 12 residues long. Germline V gives CDR1 WNHNN, CDR2 SYGVQD (reference sequence). Trimming took off 4 bases at V and 2 bases at J, with 4 bases between the two ends. The CDR3 loop reads CASSAYTDTQYF. The CDR3 region has the DNA TGCGCCAGCAGTGCCTACACAGATACGCAGTATTTT.

This clonotype was recorded many times. This rearrangement joins TRBV20-1 to TRBJ2-1; TRBD2 matches at 7 bases. The CDR3 contains 16 residues. Germline CDR1 DFQATT, CDR2 SNEGSKA (reference sequence). V shed 1 base, J shed 6 bases, and the junction held 12 bases outside the gene matches. The CDR3 protein is CSARAPGLAAFNEQFF. CDR3 DNA sequence: TGCAGTGCTAGAGCCCCCGGGCTAGCGGCGTTCAATGAGCAGTTCTTC.

The sample holds many counts of this clonotype. The chain has TRBV20-1 and TRBJ2-3, with D maybe TRBD2 (6 bases). The V and J ends lost 4 bases and 1 base respectively, with 12 bases between them. This CDR3 has 14 residues. CDR1 is DFQATT and CDR2 is SNEGSKA in the germline V gene (reference sequence). DNA of the CDR3: TGCAGTGCTACCCGGGCGGGACGCACAGATACGCAGTATTTT. It is translated as CSATRAGRTDTQYF.